The present T cell receptor beta chain was sequenced within a study of T cell responses to AZD1222 COVID-19 vaccine. Whole-study findings and limits: Among AZD1222 vaccinees, only six were seropositive at baseline. Repertoires were collected only later (after the peak T cell response had occurred).

Remarks on this clone: The target antigen is unknown.

The V gene lost 6 bases and the J gene lost 1 base, with 12 bases spanning the gap. The CDR3 runs to 14 residues. Germline values: CDR1 SEHNR, CDR2 FQNEAQ (reference sequence). The repertoire was sequenced with immunoSEQ multiplex PCR; TCRdb's copy has only in-frame clones and lacks some. The repertoire holds around 180,000 clones, with over 80% as singletons. The rearrangement joins TRBV7-9 to TRBJ2-5; possible D gene TRBD2, 5 bases. The clonotype originates from an adult in good health. The sample in question was peripheral blood, obtained on day 0 of MenACWY control vaccination. For the CDR3, the DNA is TGTGCCAGCAGTATAGCGTTCTCCCAAGAGACCCAGTACTTC. Translated: CASSIAFSQETQYF.